A selection of T cell receptor beta chains follows, all from one sample in a study of cytomegalovirus exposure and HLA in healthy donors. The data were produced by immunoSEQ multiplex PCR, yet TCRdb's version contains in-frame clones alone and is incomplete. This table has roughly 160,000 clones, about four fifths appearing once. Material for sequencing was PBMCs. Receptors originate from a man younger than 45 in good health and CMV-seronegative. Both conserved end residues are part of each CDR3. D genes are given only for firm matches. Clone size appears in some rows only: once, few, many, or a class for an expanded clone.

v_gene: TRBV27; len: 15; d_gene: TRBD1; j_gene: TRBJ1-2; abundance: .; CDR3aa: CASSLSPGQGYGYTF; CDR3nt: TGTGCCAGCAGTTTATCCCCCGGACAGGGCTATGGCTACACCTTC
v_gene: TRBV30; len: 12; d_gene: TRBD1; j_gene: TRBJ1-1; abundance: few; CDR3aa: CAWKIQGEKAFF; CDR3nt: TGTGCCTGGAAAATTCAGGGGGAGAAGGCTTTCTTT
v_gene: TRBV6-5; len: 15; d_gene: .; j_gene: TRBJ1-5; abundance: .; CDR3aa: CASSLDRTSNQPQHF; CDR3nt: TGTGCCAGCAGCCTAGACAGGACTAGCAATCAGCCCCAGCATTTT
v_gene: TRBV28; len: 14; d_gene: .; j_gene: TRBJ2-5; abundance: once; CDR3aa: CASTQVRDQETQYF; CDR3nt: TGTGCCAGCACCCAGGTCAGGGACCAAGAGACCCAGTACTTC
v_gene: TRBV10-3; len: 15; d_gene: TRBD2; j_gene: TRBJ2-7; abundance: .; CDR3aa: CAISPGLAEDDEQYF; CDR3nt: TGTGCCATCAGCCCAGGACTAGCCGAAGACGACGAGCAGTACTTC
v_gene: TRBV7-2; len: 14; d_gene: .; j_gene: TRBJ1-6; abundance: few; CDR3aa: CASSLRRSRSPLHF; CDR3nt: TGTGCCAGCAGCTTAAGGAGAAGTAGGTCACCCCTCCACTTT
v_gene: TRBV9; len: 14; d_gene: TRBD1; j_gene: TRBJ2-7; abundance: once; CDR3aa: CASSVRDRGNEQYF; CDR3nt: TGTGCCAGCAGCGTCCGGGACAGGGGTAACGAGCAGTACTTC
v_gene: TRBV28; len: 17; d_gene: .; j_gene: TRBJ1-6; abundance: .; CDR3aa: CASSLYQIQGRNSPLHF; CDR3nt: TGTGCCAGCAGTTTATACCAGATACAGGGACGAAATTCACCCCTCCACTTT
v_gene: TRBV11-1; len: 13; d_gene: .; j_gene: TRBJ1-2; abundance: .; CDR3aa: CASSLTRRDGYTF; CDR3nt: TGTGCCAGCAGCTTAACCAGGCGAGATGGCTACACCTTC
v_gene: TRBV28; len: 14; d_gene: TRBD1; j_gene: TRBJ2-7; abundance: .; CDR3aa: CASSPQGASEEQYF; CDR3nt: TGTGCCAGCAGTCCCCAGGGGGCGTCGGAGGAGCAGTACTTC
v_gene: TRBV7-8; len: 14; d_gene: .; j_gene: TRBJ1-1; abundance: .; CDR3aa: CASSLAPRRCEAFF; CDR3nt: TGTGCCAGCAGCTTAGCCCCTCGCAGATGCGAAGCTTTCTTT
v_gene: TRBV11-3; len: 15; d_gene: .; j_gene: TRBJ2-2; abundance: .; CDR3aa: CASSLGRTNTGELFF; CDR3nt: TGTGCCAGCAGCTTAGGCAGGACGAACACCGGGGAGCTGTTTTTT
v_gene: TRBV11-2; len: 15; d_gene: .; j_gene: TRBJ2-7; abundance: .; CDR3aa: CASSSSQGIVDEQYF; CDR3nt: TGTGCCAGCAGCTCTTCACAGGGCATAGTAGACGAGCAGTACTTC
v_gene: TRBV5-6; len: 13; d_gene: .; j_gene: TRBJ1-2; abundance: .; CDR3aa: CASSLAGGSGYTF; CDR3nt: TGTGCCAGCAGCTTGGCCGGGGGAAGTGGCTACACCTTC
v_gene: TRBV5-4; len: 14; d_gene: .; j_gene: TRBJ1-1; abundance: once; CDR3aa: CASSLEAKPLRAFF; CDR3nt: TGTGCCAGCAGCTTGGAGGCCAAGCCACTGAGGGCTTTCTTT
v_gene: TRBV7-9; len: 14; d_gene: TRBD2; j_gene: TRBJ2-1; abundance: .; CDR3aa: CASSWTSGYNEQFF; CDR3nt: TGTGCCAGCAGCTGGACTAGCGGCTACAATGAGCAGTTCTTC
v_gene: TRBV7-2; len: 14; d_gene: .; j_gene: TRBJ1-1; abundance: .; CDR3aa: CASSLEMAGSEAFF; CDR3nt: TGTGCCAGCAGCTTAGAGATGGCGGGGTCTGAAGCTTTCTTT
v_gene: TRBV28; len: 16; d_gene: TRBD2; j_gene: TRBJ2-1; abundance: .; CDR3aa: CASSPPTSGYINEQFF; CDR3nt: TGTGCCAGCAGTCCTCCGACTAGCGGGTATATCAATGAGCAGTTCTTC
v_gene: TRBV2; len: 15; d_gene: TRBD1; j_gene: TRBJ2-5; abundance: .; CDR3aa: CASSPDYRGQETQYF; CDR3nt: TGTGCCAGCAGTCCCGACTACAGGGGCCAAGAGACCCAGTACTTC
v_gene: TRBV29-1; len: 14; d_gene: .; j_gene: TRBJ1-2; abundance: .; CDR3aa: CSVGEQGGNYGYTF; CDR3nt: TGCAGCGTTGGGGAACAGGGAGGGAACTATGGCTACACCTTC
v_gene: TRBV6-5; len: 14; d_gene: TRBD1; j_gene: TRBJ1-4; abundance: .; CDR3aa: CASGYRGGDEKLFF; CDR3nt: TGTGCCAGCGGGTACAGGGGAGGTGATGAAAAACTGTTTTTT
v_gene: TRBV7-6; len: 15; d_gene: TRBD1; j_gene: TRBJ2-2; abundance: .; CDR3aa: CASSYGTGETGELFF; CDR3nt: TGTGCCAGCAGCTATGGGACAGGGGAAACCGGGGAGCTGTTTTTT
v_gene: TRBV6-1; len: 15; d_gene: .; j_gene: TRBJ2-2; abundance: .; CDR3aa: CATQPRRADTGELFF; CDR3nt: TGTGCCACCCAACCACGGAGGGCGGATACCGGGGAGCTGTTTTTT
v_gene: TRBV5-1; len: 13; d_gene: .; j_gene: TRBJ1-1; abundance: few; CDR3aa: CATSTGGVAEAFF; CDR3nt: TGCGCCACCTCAACGGGGGGTGTCGCTGAAGCTTTCTTT
v_gene: TRBV5-1; len: 15; d_gene: .; j_gene: TRBJ1-4; abundance: .; CDR3aa: CASSLAQGMFEKLFF; CDR3nt: TGCGCCAGCAGCTTGGCGCAGGGGATGTTTGAAAAACTGTTTTTT
v_gene: TRBV5-1; len: 14; d_gene: TRBD2; j_gene: TRBJ2-1; abundance: few; CDR3aa: CASSNGTILNEQFF; CDR3nt: TGCGCCAGCAGCAACGGGACTATCCTCAATGAGCAGTTCTTC
v_gene: TRBV27; len: 15; d_gene: TRBD1; j_gene: TRBJ1-6; abundance: .; CDR3aa: CASSLTTGENSPLHF; CDR3nt: TGTGCCAGCAGTTTAACAACAGGGGAAAATTCACCCCTCCACTTT
v_gene: TRBV7-9; len: 14; d_gene: .; j_gene: TRBJ1-5; abundance: .; CDR3aa: CASSSDSSNQPQHF; CDR3nt: TGTGCCAGCAGCTCGGACAGCAGCAATCAGCCCCAGCATTTT
v_gene: TRBV6-5; len: 13; d_gene: .; j_gene: TRBJ2-5; abundance: .; CDR3aa: CASPSVSQETQYF; CDR3nt: TGTGCCAGCCCCTCCGTCAGCCAAGAGACCCAGTACTTC
v_gene: TRBV28; len: 13; d_gene: .; j_gene: TRBJ1-4; abundance: .; CDR3aa: CASSAGAVEKLFF; CDR3nt: TGTGCCAGCAGTGCAGGGGCTGTTGAAAAACTGTTTTTT
v_gene: TRBV2; len: 14; d_gene: .; j_gene: TRBJ2-1; abundance: .; CDR3aa: CASSEDRTTHEQFF; CDR3nt: TGTGCCAGCAGCGAGGACAGGACTACCCATGAGCAGTTCTTC
v_gene: TRBV4-1; len: 17; d_gene: TRBD1; j_gene: TRBJ1-1; abundance: .; CDR3aa: CASRQAGQGKLNTEAFF; CDR3nt: TGCGCCAGCAGACAAGCCGGACAGGGGAAACTTAACACTGAAGCTTTCTTT
v_gene: TRBV30; len: 14; d_gene: .; j_gene: TRBJ1-6; abundance: .; CDR3aa: CAWGGGVYNSPLHF; CDR3nt: TGTGCCTGGGGTGGAGGAGTTTATAATTCACCCCTCCACTTT
v_gene: TRBV27; len: 13; d_gene: TRBD2; j_gene: TRBJ2-1; abundance: .; CDR3aa: CASSLTSATSPFF; CDR3nt: TGTGCCAGCAGTCTTACTAGCGCTACGAGCCCGTTCTTC
v_gene: TRBV15; len: 14; d_gene: TRBD1; j_gene: TRBJ2-7; abundance: .; CDR3aa: CATSRRTGPYEQYF; CDR3nt: TGTGCCACCAGCAGAAGGACAGGGCCCTACGAGCAGTACTTC
v_gene: TRBV11-2; len: 11; d_gene: .; j_gene: TRBJ1-2; abundance: once; CDR3aa: CASSLGSGYTF; CDR3nt: TGTGCCAGCAGCTTAGGCAGTGGCTACACCTTC
v_gene: TRBV5-6; len: 15; d_gene: .; j_gene: TRBJ1-4; abundance: .; CDR3aa: CASSLKSSTNEKLFF; CDR3nt: TGTGCCAGCAGCTTAAAAAGCTCAACTAATGAAAAACTGTTTTTT
v_gene: TRBV7-8; len: 16; d_gene: TRBD2; j_gene: TRBJ2-1; abundance: .; CDR3aa: CASSTRPGTSGNEQFF; CDR3nt: TGTGCCAGCAGCACCCGACCCGGGACTAGCGGGAATGAGCAGTTCTTC
v_gene: TRBV10-3; len: 17; d_gene: TRBD2; j_gene: TRBJ2-3; abundance: .; CDR3aa: CAISESPLAGVTDTQYF; CDR3nt: TGTGCCATCAGTGAGTCGCCACTAGCGGGAGTTACAGATACGCAGTATTTT
v_gene: TRBV10-3; len: 13; d_gene: .; j_gene: TRBJ1-1; abundance: .; CDR3aa: CAISTGLNTEAFF; CDR3nt: TGTGCCATCAGTACAGGGCTGAACACTGAAGCTTTCTTT
v_gene: TRBV5-1; len: 13; d_gene: .; j_gene: TRBJ1-1; abundance: .; CDR3aa: CASSLAGYTEAFF; CDR3nt: TGCGCCAGCAGCTTGGCCGGGTACACTGAAGCTTTCTTT
v_gene: TRBV28; len: 16; d_gene: TRBD1; j_gene: TRBJ1-3; abundance: .; CDR3aa: CASTRTGVMLGNTIYF; CDR3nt: TGTGCCAGCACCCGGACAGGGGTGATGTTGGGAAACACCATATATTTT
v_gene: TRBV5-6; len: 15; d_gene: .; j_gene: TRBJ1-2; abundance: .; CDR3aa: CASSADLTGIYGYTF; CDR3nt: TGTGCCAGCAGCGCCGATCTTACAGGGATCTATGGCTACACCTTC
v_gene: TRBV30; len: 15; d_gene: TRBD1; j_gene: TRBJ1-2; abundance: .; CDR3aa: CAWSVTTGDYYGYTF; CDR3nt: TGTGCCTGGAGTGTAACGACAGGGGATTACTATGGCTACACCTTC
v_gene: TRBV5-4; len: 16; d_gene: TRBD1; j_gene: TRBJ1-5; abundance: .; CDR3aa: CASSWGPGQGNQPQHF; CDR3nt: TGTGCCAGCAGCTGGGGACCGGGACAGGGGAATCAGCCCCAGCATTTT
v_gene: TRBV9; len: 13; d_gene: .; j_gene: TRBJ1-2; abundance: .; CDR3aa: CASSVRVDSGYTF; CDR3nt: TGTGCCAGCAGCGTACGTGTTGACAGCGGCTACACCTTC
v_gene: TRBV11-3; len: 15; d_gene: TRBD2; j_gene: TRBJ2-5; abundance: .; CDR3aa: CASSPEAGGSEAQYF; CDR3nt: TGTGCCAGCAGCCCGGAGGCGGGGGGGAGCGAGGCCCAGTACTTC
v_gene: TRBV19; len: 15; d_gene: TRBD1; j_gene: TRBJ1-5; abundance: .; CDR3aa: CASSMDRASNQPQHF; CDR3nt: TGTGCCAGTAGTATGGACAGGGCGAGCAATCAGCCCCAGCATTTT
v_gene: TRBV19; len: 12; d_gene: .; j_gene: TRBJ2-5; abundance: .; CDR3aa: CASSMTGTEQYF; CDR3nt: TGTGCCAGTAGTATGACCGGGACTGAGCAGTACTTC
v_gene: TRBV13; len: 16; d_gene: .; j_gene: TRBJ2-1; abundance: .; CDR3aa: CASSPPGRNSYNEQFF; CDR3nt: TGTGCCAGCAGCCCCCCGGGGAGGAATTCCTACAATGAGCAGTTCTTC
v_gene: TRBV7-3; len: 13; d_gene: .; j_gene: TRBJ2-7; abundance: few; CDR3aa: CASSLLAGNEQYF; CDR3nt: TGTGCCAGCAGCTTATTGGCAGGGAACGAGCAGTACTTC
v_gene: TRBV6-6; len: 15; d_gene: TRBD1; j_gene: TRBJ2-7; abundance: .; CDR3aa: CASSYSPGGSYEQYF; CDR3nt: TGTGCCAGCAGTTACTCGCCAGGGGGCTCCTACGAGCAGTACTTC
v_gene: TRBV10-3; len: 15; d_gene: .; j_gene: TRBJ1-4; abundance: .; CDR3aa: CAISDAGQANEKLFF; CDR3nt: TGTGCCATCAGTGATGCGGGGCAGGCTAATGAAAAACTGTTTTTT